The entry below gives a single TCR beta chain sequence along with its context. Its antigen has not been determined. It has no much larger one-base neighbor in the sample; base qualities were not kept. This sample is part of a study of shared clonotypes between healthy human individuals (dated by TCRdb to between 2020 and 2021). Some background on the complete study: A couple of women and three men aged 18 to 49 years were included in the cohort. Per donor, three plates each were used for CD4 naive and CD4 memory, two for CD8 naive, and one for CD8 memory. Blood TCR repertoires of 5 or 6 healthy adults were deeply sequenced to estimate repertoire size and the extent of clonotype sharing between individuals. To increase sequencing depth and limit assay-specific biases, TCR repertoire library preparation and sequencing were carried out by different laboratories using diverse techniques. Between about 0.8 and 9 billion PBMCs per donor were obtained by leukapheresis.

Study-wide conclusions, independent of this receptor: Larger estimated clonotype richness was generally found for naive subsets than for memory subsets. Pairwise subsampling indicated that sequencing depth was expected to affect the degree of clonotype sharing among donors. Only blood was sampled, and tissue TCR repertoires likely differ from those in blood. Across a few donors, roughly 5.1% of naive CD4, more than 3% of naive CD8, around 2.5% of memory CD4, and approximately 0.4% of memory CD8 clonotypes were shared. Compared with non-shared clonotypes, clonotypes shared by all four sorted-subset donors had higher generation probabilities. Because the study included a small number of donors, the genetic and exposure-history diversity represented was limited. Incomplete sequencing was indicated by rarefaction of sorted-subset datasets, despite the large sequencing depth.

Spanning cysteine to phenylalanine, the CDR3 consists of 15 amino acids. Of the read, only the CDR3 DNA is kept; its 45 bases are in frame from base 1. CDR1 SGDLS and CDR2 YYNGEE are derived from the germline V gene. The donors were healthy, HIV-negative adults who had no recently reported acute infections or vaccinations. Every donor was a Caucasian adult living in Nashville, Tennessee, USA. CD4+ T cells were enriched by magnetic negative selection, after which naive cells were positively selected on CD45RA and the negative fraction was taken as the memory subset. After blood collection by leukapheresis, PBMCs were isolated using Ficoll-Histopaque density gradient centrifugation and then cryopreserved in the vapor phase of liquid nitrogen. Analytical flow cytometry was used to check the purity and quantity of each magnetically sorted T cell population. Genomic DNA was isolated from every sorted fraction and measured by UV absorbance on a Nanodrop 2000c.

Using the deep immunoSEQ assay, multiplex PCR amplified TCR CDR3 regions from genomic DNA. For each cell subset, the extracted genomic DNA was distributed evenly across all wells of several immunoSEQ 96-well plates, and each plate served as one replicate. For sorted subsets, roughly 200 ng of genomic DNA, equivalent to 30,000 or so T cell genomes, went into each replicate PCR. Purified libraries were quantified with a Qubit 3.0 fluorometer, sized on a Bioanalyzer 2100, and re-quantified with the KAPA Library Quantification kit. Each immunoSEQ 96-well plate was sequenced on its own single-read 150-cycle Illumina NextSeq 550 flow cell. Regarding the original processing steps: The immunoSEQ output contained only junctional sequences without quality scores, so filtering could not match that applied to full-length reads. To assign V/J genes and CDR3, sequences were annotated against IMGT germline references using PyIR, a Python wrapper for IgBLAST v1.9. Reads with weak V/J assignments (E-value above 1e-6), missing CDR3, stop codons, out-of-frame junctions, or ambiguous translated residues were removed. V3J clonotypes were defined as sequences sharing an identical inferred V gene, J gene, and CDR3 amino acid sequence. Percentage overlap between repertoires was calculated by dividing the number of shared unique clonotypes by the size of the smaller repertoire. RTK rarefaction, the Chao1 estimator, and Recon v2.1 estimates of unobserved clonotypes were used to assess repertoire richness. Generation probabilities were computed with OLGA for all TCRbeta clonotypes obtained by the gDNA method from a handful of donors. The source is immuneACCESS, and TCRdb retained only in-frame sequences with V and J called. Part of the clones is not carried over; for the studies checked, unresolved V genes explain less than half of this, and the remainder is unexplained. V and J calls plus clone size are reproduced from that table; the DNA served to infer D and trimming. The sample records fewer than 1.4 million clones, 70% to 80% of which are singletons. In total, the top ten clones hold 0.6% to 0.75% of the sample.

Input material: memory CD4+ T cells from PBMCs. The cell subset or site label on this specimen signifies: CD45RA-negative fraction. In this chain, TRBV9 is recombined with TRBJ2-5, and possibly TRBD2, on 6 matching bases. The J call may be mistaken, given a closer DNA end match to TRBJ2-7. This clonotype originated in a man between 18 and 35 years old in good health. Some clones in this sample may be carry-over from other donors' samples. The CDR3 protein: CASSFGLTEPYEQYF. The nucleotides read TGTGCCAGCAGCTTCGGACTAACCGAGCCCTACGAGCAGTACTTC.